The 2 T cell receptor beta chains listed next were all sequenced from one sample in a study of blood T cell repertoires in COVID-19. Sequencing was performed with immunoSEQ multiplex PCR; in TCRdb, only in-frame clones are kept and a portion is missing. This sample has approximately 180,000 clones, with roughly 88% found just once. The sequencing sample was made of peripheral blood. The receptors shown here come from a man aged 55 to 69 with acute or convalescent COVID-19.

This sequence joins TRBV24-1 and TRBJ2-1, with D perhaps TRBD1 (5 bases). Trimming cost V 4 bases and J 0 bases, with 15 bases left between them. Germline V gene data show CDR1 as KGHDR and CDR2 as SFDVKD. The CDR3 spans 17 residues. The CDR3 is CATSDRERQSSYNEQFF. The CDR3 DNA follows: TGTGCCACCAGTGACAGGGAACGACAGAGCTCCTACAATGAGCAGTTCTTC.

The chain links TRBV3-1 (or the pseudogene TRBV3-2) to TRBJ2-2; TRBD2 aligns across 7 bases. CDR1 and CDR2 from the germline V gene are LGHDT and YNNKEL (reference sequence). The CDR3 has 18 residues. Trimming cost V 1 base and J 2 bases; bases outside gene matches: 10. The DNA for the CDR3 is TGTGCCAGCAGCCAAGTGTCCGGACTAGGTTTAAACACCGGGGAGCTGTTTTTT. Translated: CASSQVSGLGLNTGELFF.